The 17 T cell receptor beta chains listed next were all sequenced from one sample in a study of blood T cells in healthy people across ages. Together with a sample-barcoded 5' primer, a J-beta primer mix was included in a second PCR lasting roughly 6 to 12 cycles. TCRdb recomputed calls from the 5' RACE reads with MiXCR, one row per CDR3 protein. Of hundreds of thousands of distinct CDR3 sequences in the sample, about 24% were seen once. This sample was also put to use in a study of T cells of mothers and their children.

Specimen: blood. Every receptor here comes from a boy younger than 18 in good health.

This clonotype was detected ten times or more. The genes are TRBV12-3 or TRBV12-4 and TRBJ1-1; 7 bases align to TRBD1. The CDR3 has 14 residues. Trimming removed 6 bases from V and 5 bases from J; junction bases left unmatched: 9. The CDR3 DNA reads TGTGCCAGCAGCCTGGGACAGCGGGGTACTGAAGCTTTCTTT. It translates to CASSLGQRGTEAFF.

This clonotype appeared once. This chain connects TRBV7-6 to TRBJ2-7; 8 positions match TRBD1. This CDR3 is built from 16 residues. Losses at the gene ends were 1 base for V and 3 bases for J; bases not matched to a gene: 8. CDR1 SGHVS and CDR2 FNYEAQ come from the germline V gene. The CDR3 region is CASSLVTGASRYEQYF. CDR3 nucleotides: TGTGCCAGCAGCTTAGTGACAGGGGCTTCGCGCTACGAGCAGTACTTC.

Only a few counts were recorded for this clonotype. V usage is TRBV7-9 and J usage is TRBJ1-4; D ambiguous. Trimming stripped 7 bases from V and 3 bases from J, with 12 bases between. Germline assignment: CDR1 SEHNR and CDR2 FQNEAQ (reference sequence). The CDR3 totals 14 residues. CDR3 residues: CASKPRQANEKLFF. Here the CDR3 DNA reads TGTGCCAGCAAACCCCGACAAGCTAATGAAAAACTGTTTTTT.

This clonotype was recorded a few times. This sequence joins TRBV4-3 and TRBJ2-3, with 10 bases matching TRBD2. Germline CDR1 LGHNA, CDR2 YSLEER. The CDR3 is made up of 18 amino acids. J lost 0 bases, V lost 4 bases, and 10 bases had no gene match. The CDR3 nucleotides are TGCGCCAGCAGCCCAAGATGGAGCGGGGGGGCCAGCACAGATACGCAGTATTTT. This translates into CASSPRWSGGASTDTQYF.

This clonotype was observed a few times. The genes are TRBV29-1 and TRBJ1-2, with TRBD1 as a possible D gene (6 bases). Germline V lookup: CDR1 SQVTM, CDR2 ANQGSEA. The CDR3 extends over 13 amino acids. This CDR3 reads CSARQGSNYGYTF. The CDR3 bases are TGCAGTGCTAGGCAGGGGTCTAACTATGGCTACACCTTC.

This clonotype occurred a few times. The rearrangement joins TRBV7-2 to TRBJ2-3; 10 bases align to TRBD2. Losses at the gene ends were 4 bases for V and 0 bases for J; bases not matched to a gene: 7. The CDR3 is made up of 17 amino acids. The V gene's germline CDR1 is SGHTA and CDR2 FQGNSA. This CDR3 reads CASSSPTSGPSTDTQYF. The CDR3 nucleotides read TGTGCCAGCAGCTCGCCGACTAGCGGGCCTAGCACAGATACGCAGTATTTT.

In its sample, this clonotype was seen a few times. The chain has TRBV12-3 or TRBV12-4 and TRBJ2-1; maybe TRBD2 (6 bases). V dropped 7 bases and J dropped 8 bases, with 24 bases sitting between them. CDR3 length: 16 residues. The CDR3: CASTLGDPIPGDEQFF. CDR3 DNA sequence: TGTGCCAGCACCCTCGGGGATCCCATCCCGGGGGATGAGCAGTTCTTC.

In this sample, this clonotype turned up a few times. This chain links TRBV5-5 with TRBJ2-5; no clear D gene. The DNA matches TRBJ2-7 better at its end, which makes the J call doubtful. CDR3 length: 12 residues. The V gene's germline CDR1 is SGHKS and CDR2 YYEKEE (reference sequence). The CDR3 DNA is TGTGCCAGCAGCTTGATTCAATACGAGCAGTACTTC. It translates to CASSLIQYEQYF.

This clonotype showed up just a few times. The CDR3: CASSYTGGGEKLFF. The CDR3 nucleotides are TGTGCCAGTAGTTACACAGGGGGCGGCGAAAAACTGTTTTTT. The V gene is TRBV19, the J gene TRBJ1-4; 9 positions match TRBD1. After removal of 5 bases from V and 8 bases from J, the junction contained 6 bases not matched to a gene. Germline V gene sequence: CDR1 LNHDA, CDR2 SQIVND (reference sequence). The CDR3 spans 14 residues.

Worth noting for this clonotype: At one boundary the junction diverges from the germline segment, which might be a read error. The chain employs TRBV7-3 and TRBJ2-5; no firm D call. The CDR3 covers 14 residues. Germline V lookup: CDR1 SGHTA, CDR2 FQGTGA. The CDR3: CASSLLGPTLQPDF. The CDR3 coding sequence is TGTGCCAGCAGCTTACTCGGTCCAACCCTCCAACCGGACTTC.

This clonotype was observed at least ten times. V gene TRBV2 combines with J gene TRBJ1-6, with TRBD1 identical over 9 bases. Unmatched junction bases numbered 15, after V lost 6 bases and J lost 0 bases. The CDR3 runs 20 residues. Germline values: CDR1 SNHLY, CDR2 FYNNEI. The chain's CDR3 is CASREPGQGWAGSYNSPLHF. The CDR3 DNA is TGTGCCAGCAGAGAGCCGGGACAGGGTTGGGCAGGCTCCTATAATTCACCCCTCCACTTT.

This clonotype was found many times. J is TRBJ2-3 and V is TRBV15; D is ambiguous. The CDR3 loop spans 14 amino acids. CDR1 LNHNV and CDR2 YYDKDF come from the germline V gene (reference sequence). Trimming pared 4 bases from V and 6 bases from J, leaving 14 bases between. The CDR3 sequence: CATSTSEIRDTQYF. Here the CDR3 DNA reads TGTGCCACCAGCACAAGTGAGATCAGGGATACGCAGTATTTT.

V is TRBV6-1 and J is TRBJ2-1; the match to TRBD1 covers 12 bases. CDR3 size: 16 residues. CDR1 is MNHNS and CDR2 is SASEGT in the germline V gene. V lost 3 bases and J lost 8; bases outside the gene matches: 8. CDR3: CASSDLGTGGLDEQFF. The CDR3 DNA reads TGTGCCAGCAGTGACCTCGGGACAGGGGGCCTCGATGAGCAGTTCTTC.

The V gene is TRBV28, the J gene TRBJ1-4; D gene unclear. Germline CDR1 MDHEN, CDR2 SYDVKM. There are 10 residues in the CDR3. The V and J ends lost 9 bases and 11 bases respectively, with 10 bases between them. The DNA for the CDR3 is TGTGCCAGTGGAGGTCGGAAACTGTTTTTT. It yields the protein CASGGRKLFF. The full variable domain, its missing parts supplied by reference TRBV28 and TRBJ1-4, is DVKVTQSSRYLVKRTGEKVFLECVQDMDHENMFWYRQDPGLGLRLIYFSYDVKMKEKGDIPEGYSVSREKKERFSLILESASTNQTSMYLCASGGRKLFFGSGTQLSVL.

The chain combines TRBV3-1 with TRBJ2-5; 7 bases are shared with TRBD1. The CDR3 runs to 15 residues. CDR1 is LGHDT, CDR2 YNNKEL, per germline (reference sequence). Losses at the gene ends were 5 bases for V and 4 bases for J; bases not matched to a gene: 10. DNA for the CDR3: TGTGCCAGCAGCGGGTACAGGGGTGGCGGAGAGACCCAGTACTTC. Encoded protein: CASSGYRGGGETQYF.

This clonotype was counted a few times. This chain links TRBV20-1 with TRBJ2-7; D might be TRBD1 (6 bases). V lost 5 bases and J lost 6, with 17 bases in between. Germline V gene sequence: CDR1 DFQATT, CDR2 SNEGSKA (reference sequence). This CDR3 has 13 amino acids. CDR3 DNA: TGCAGTGCTTCCCGGACAGTGCAGGGCGAGCAGTACTTC. Its protein is CSASRTVQGEQYF.

CDR3 sequence reads: CASSSTRAETQYF. As DNA, the CDR3 is TGTGCCAGCAGTTCTACTAGAGCAGAGACCCAGTACTTC. The chain recombines TRBV12-3 or TRBV12-4 with TRBJ2-5, with D possibly matching TRBD2 (5 bases). V gave up 4 bases and J gave up 4 bases, with 10 bases separating them. The CDR3 runs to 13 residues.